The source of this TCR beta chain is a study of T cell repertoires in cytomegalovirus infection. About the study: Well-studied HLA-B-restricted epitopes and recently identified HLA-C-restricted epitopes of CMV were both used in the study. Signatures in public TCR beta sequences pointed to both CMV infection and matching HLA type.

Regarding the study as a whole: CMV-specific HLA-C-restricted TCR beta clonotypes dominated the ex vivo response.

TCRdb fed the reads into MiXCR, producing one record per CDR3 protein. The data show about 69,000 distinct CDR3 sequences, about 29% seen once. The V gene's germline CDR1 is MDHEN and CDR2 SYDVKM. The CDR3 loop spans 13 amino acids. V trimming: 2 bases; J trimming: 4 bases; junction bases outside the gene matches: 2. This clonotype turned up a few times. Its matching antigen is unknown. The clonotype comes from a human donor in good health (CMV status not recorded). Some clones in this sample may be carry-over from other donors' samples. This material consisted of CD8+ T cells from cultured PBMCs, taken from culture after CMV antigen stimulation. The V call is TRBV28, the J call TRBJ2-7; 7 bases match TRBD1. The CDR3 loop reads CASSLLQGYEQYF. The CDR3, as DNA: TGTGCCAGCAGTTTACTACAGGGGTACGAGCAGTACTTC. Full variable domain (missing parts from reference TRBV28 and TRBJ2-7): DVKVTQSSRYLVKRTGEKVFLECVQDMDHENMFWYRQDPGLGLRLIYFSYDVKMKEKGDIPEGYSVSREKKERFSLILESASTNQTSMYLCASSLLQGYEQYFGPGTRLTVT.